One and the same sample provided the 6 T cell receptor beta chains below, sequenced in a study of T cells after somatic rescue of genetic block. Assay used: immunoSEQ multiplex PCR; TCRdb lists only in-frame clones, some missing. Here the sample spans around 67,000 clones, under 95% being singletons. The sequenced material came from peripheral blood mononuclear cells (PBMCs). The receptors here all came from a man under 40.

V is TRBV6-5 and J is TRBJ1-2, with 8 bases matching TRBD1. After removal of 6 bases from V and 4 bases from J, the junction contained 10 bases not matched to a gene. The CDR3 loop spans 15 amino acids. Germline loops: CDR1 MNHEY, CDR2 SVGAGI. The CDR3, as DNA: TGTGCCAGCAGCCCGGGTGCAGGGGGCCGCTATGGCTACACCTTC. Encoded protein: CASSPGAGGRYGYTF.

The gene calls are TRBV6-5 and TRBJ1-1, with D possibly being TRBD1 (5 bases). CDR1 is MNHEY and CDR2 is SVGAGI in the germline V gene. The V end lost 0 bases, the J end lost 1 base, and 6 bases lay between the germline ends. This CDR3 is 14 amino acids long. The CDR3 bases are TGTGCCAGCAGTTACTCCAGGGCGAACACTGAAGCTTTCTTT. Its protein product is CASSYSRANTEAFF.

The chain is built from TRBV11-2 and TRBJ2-5; 7 bases align to TRBD1. Germline CDR1 reads SGHAT; CDR2 reads FQNNGV. The junction had 4 bases not matched to a gene; V was cut back by 4 bases and J by 2 bases. CDR3 size: 14 residues. The CDR3 region has the DNA TGTGCCAGCAGCTCGGGGACAGTTCAAGAGACCCAGTACTTC. Translation: CASSSGTVQETQYF.

In DNA form, the CDR3 reads TGTGCCAGCAGACCGGACAGGGGAAACAATCAGCCCCAGCATTTT. This encodes CASRPDRGNNQPQHF. The chain recombines TRBV6-5 with TRBJ1-5; 9 bases are shared with TRBD1. This CDR3 spans 15 amino acids. The germline CDR1 and CDR2 sequences are MNHEY and SVGAGI. The V segment lost 6 bases and the J segment 3 bases; nucleotides outside the gene matches: 6.

This clone was observed once. CDR3 bases: TGTGCCAGCAGCGTAGGGGGTAATAATTCACCCCTCCACTTT. Translation gives CASSVGGNNSPLHF. The chain recombines TRBV9 with TRBJ1-6; no clear D gene. CDR1 and CDR2 from the germline V gene are SGDLS and YYNGEE. Trimming left V 0 bases short and J 5 bases short, with 6 bases between. This CDR3 is 14 amino acids long.

V and J are TRBV9 and TRBJ2-1, with TRBD2 matching 8 bases. With V trimmed by 6 bases and J by 4 bases, 9 bases remained unmatched. This CDR3 region has 15 residues. CDR1 SGDLS and CDR2 YYNGEE come from the germline V gene. CDR3 sequence: CASTRGGRTYNEQFF. The CDR3 DNA reads TGTGCCAGCACCCGGGGCGGGAGGACGTACAATGAGCAGTTCTTC.